A single sample gave rise to the 12 T cell receptor beta chains below, sequenced in a study of T-cell reconstitution after alpha-beta-depleted transplantation in children. Unique molecular identifiers were built into the TCRbeta library. TCRdb reprocessed the PCR reads with MiXCR, giving one entry per CDR3 protein. This table has 500,000 to 750,000 distinct CDR3 sequences, 20% to 30% appearing once. The sample was PBMCs, taken before TCRalphabeta/CD19-depleted stem cell transplant. The source of these receptors is a boy in the first two years of life with Wiskott-Aldrich syndrome, due to receive a stem cell transplant.

There are a few counts of this clonotype. The chain has TRBV6-5 and TRBJ2-2; 11 bases align to TRBD2. This CDR3 comprises 17 residues. Trimming took 5 bases from V and 4 from J; bases not matched to a gene: 9. CDR1 MNHEY and CDR2 SVGAGI come from the germline V gene. The CDR3 region is CASSHTSGSMSTGELFF. The CDR3, as DNA: TGTGCCAGCAGTCACACTAGCGGGAGTATGAGCACCGGGGAGCTGTTTTTT.

The chain has TRBV5-1 and TRBJ2-6, with D tentatively TRBD2 (6 bases). Germline CDR1 is SGHRS and CDR2 is YFSETQ. The CDR3 is 18 amino acids. V lost 5 bases, J lost 0 bases, and 18 bases lay in between. The CDR3: CASSLRLAVSSGANVLTF. The CDR3 DNA reads TGCGCCAGCAGTCTCAGGTTAGCGGTTAGCTCTGGGGCCAACGTCCTGACTTTC.

This clonotype was recorded a few times. This chain links TRBV27 with TRBJ1-6, with D possibly TRBD1 on 5 matching bases. The germline V and J ends were trimmed by 1 base and 6 bases, with 10 bases remaining between them. Germline V gene lookup returns CDR1 MNHEY and CDR2 SMNVEV (reference sequence). The CDR3 has 15 amino acids. As DNA, the CDR3 is TGTGCCAGCAGTTTATGGTGGGACGGTAATTCACCCCTCCACTTT. Translated, it gives CASSLWWDGNSPLHF.

The V and J genes are TRBV5-6 and TRBJ2-3; D unresolved. CDR1 and CDR2 from the germline V gene are SGHDT and YYEEEE. The CDR3 covers 15 residues. V lost 0 bases, J lost 0 bases, and 8 bases lay in between. The CDR3 is CASSLAMSSTDTQYF. For the CDR3, the DNA is TGTGCCAGCAGCTTGGCCATGTCTAGCACAGATACGCAGTATTTT.

The chain recombines TRBV12-3 or TRBV12-4 with TRBJ1-1, with TRBD1 matching 8 bases. J was trimmed by 12 bases and V by 5 bases; bases with no gene match: 8. The CDR3 runs 12 residues. The CDR3 DNA reads as TGTGCCAGCAGTAGAGGACAGGGAGGGACTTTCTTT. This codes for CASSRGQGGTFF.

The chain employs TRBV20-1 and TRBJ1-5; 7 positions match TRBD1. Germline-derived CDR1 and CDR2 are DFQATT and SNEGSKA (reference sequence). V gave up 6 bases and J gave up 5 bases; unmatched junction bases: 7. The CDR3 is made up of 13 amino acids. CDR3 protein: CSAIQGRDQPQHF. The DNA for the CDR3 is TGCAGTGCAATACAGGGGAGGGATCAGCCCCAGCATTTT.

The V and J genes are TRBV20-1 and TRBJ2-3; the D gene is possibly TRBD2 (6 bases). CDR1 and CDR2 (germline): DFQATT, SNEGSKA (reference sequence). V lost 8 bases and J lost 1, with 19 bases in between. The CDR3 runs 15 residues. The CDR3, as DNA: TGCAGTCCCGGGAATGGAGGGCCGGGCACAGATACGCAGTATTTT. Translating gives CSPGNGGPGTDTQYF.

The rearrangement uses TRBV7-4 and TRBJ2-1; D perhaps matches TRBD2 (5 bases). V lost 2 bases and J lost 7, with 21 bases in between. The germline CDR1 and CDR2 sequences are SGHVT and SQSDAQ. The CDR3 has 17 residues. CDR3 in amino acids: CASSLFLRGVDDNEQFF. CDR3 DNA: TGTGCCAGCAGCTTATTTCTCCGGGGAGTCGATGATAATGAGCAGTTCTTC.

The V and J genes are TRBV5-1 and TRBJ2-7, with 8 bases identical to TRBD1. The CDR3 covers 15 residues. V dropped 4 bases and J dropped 2; count of bases not matched to a gene: 8. The germline V gene has CDR1 SGHRS and CDR2 YFSETQ. The CDR3 is CASSRGMGQAYEQYF. Written as DNA, the CDR3 is TGCGCCAGCAGCCGCGGCATGGGACAGGCCTACGAGCAGTACTTC.

The V call is TRBV5-6, the J call TRBJ2-4; no definite D call. Trimming stripped 0 bases from V and 0 bases from J, with 10 bases between. The CDR3 length is 16 residues. Germline V lookup: CDR1 SGHDT, CDR2 YYEEEE. As DNA, the CDR3 is TGTGCCAGCAGCTTGGATGGTGGGGTAGCCAAAAACATTCAGTACTTC. Translated, it gives CASSLDGGVAKNIQYF.

The chain carries TRBV12-3 or TRBV12-4 and TRBJ2-5; 7 bases are shared with TRBD2. This CDR3 spans 14 amino acids. V dropped 3 bases and J dropped 4; count of bases not matched to a gene: 5. The CDR3 nucleotides read TGTGCCAGCAGTTTCGTGGGAGGGATAGAGACCCAGTACTTC. Translating it yields CASSFVGGIETQYF.

This clonotype turned up a few times. V and J are TRBV10-3 and TRBJ2-4; D is unresolved. CDR1 is ENHRY and CDR2 is SYGVKD in the germline V gene. The CDR3 runs 18 residues. Trimming pared 0 bases from V and 0 bases from J, leaving 15 bases between. The CDR3: CAISESIGSTLAKNIQYF. CDR3 DNA: TGTGCCATCAGTGAGTCGATTGGTTCAACCTTAGCCAAAAACATTCAGTACTTC.